These 8 T cell receptor beta chains were sequenced from one sample in a study of cytomegalovirus exposure and HLA in healthy donors. Primers: 60 Vbeta forward and 13 Jbeta reverse. The data were produced by immunoSEQ multiplex PCR, yet TCRdb's version contains in-frame clones alone and is incomplete. This sample has about 180,000 clones, with 60% to 85% found just once. The material sequenced was PBMCs. The receptors were gathered from a male donor in good health and CMV-seronegative.

Points on this clone: Germline and junction disagree at one end, which may indicate a read error. As DNA, the CDR3 is TGTTCCAGCAGCCCGACAGGGTCCGAGCAGTACTTC. Residues: CSSSPTGSEQYF. The genes are TRBV7-9 and TRBJ2-7; 7 nucleotides agree with TRBD1. The CDR3 is made up of 12 amino acids. Per germline, CDR1 SEHNR and CDR2 FQNEAQ (reference sequence).

The chain couples TRBV6-1 to TRBJ1-5; 8 bases are a match to TRBD1. After removal of 6 bases from V and 7 bases from J, the junction contained 8 bases not matched to a gene. CDR3 length: 14 residues. Germline V CDR1 and CDR2: MNHNS, SASEGT. CDR3: CASRPDRGSQPQHF. CDR3 nucleotides: TGTGCCAGCAGACCCGACAGGGGATCGCAGCCCCAGCATTTT.

The rearrangement uses TRBV5-4 and TRBJ1-2, with D possibly matching TRBD1 (5 bases). CDR1 and CDR2 (germline): SGHNT, YYREEE (reference sequence). The CDR3 has 16 residues. Trimming shortened V by 1 base and J by 4 bases, and 17 bases separated the two germline ends. CDR3 bases: TGTGCCAGCAGCTTGATAGGGACTATCCTATCCTATGGCTACACCTTC. This translates into CASSLIGTILSYGYTF.

This clone has more than one count but fewer than ten. The V gene is TRBV9, the J gene TRBJ1-2; D perhaps matches TRBD1 (5 bases). The CDR3 runs 13 residues. Germline V gene sequence: CDR1 SGDLS, CDR2 YYNGEE. V shed 4 bases and J shed 4 bases, with 11 bases lying between them. The CDR3 DNA follows: TGTGCCAGCAGCACAACAGGCCGCTATGGCTACACCTTC. Protein: CASSTTGRYGYTF.

The chain joins TRBV25-1 to TRBJ1-4; D gene uncertain. The germline CDR1 and CDR2 sequences are MGHDK and SYGVNS. Trimming took 0 bases from V and 5 from J, leaving 7 bases between them. This CDR3 is 14 amino acids long. CDR3 sequence reads: CASSEYSENEKLFF. The DNA for the CDR3 is TGTGCCAGCAGTGAATATAGCGAAAATGAAAAACTGTTTTTT.

The rearrangement links TRBV6-5 to TRBJ1-1; the D is unclear. The CDR3 runs 16 residues. CDR1 is MNHEY, CDR2 SVGAGI, per germline. Trimming shortened V by 0 bases and J by 10 bases, and 21 bases separated the two germline ends. CDR3: CASSYSGQRTRIGAFF. DNA for the CDR3: TGTGCCAGCAGTTACTCCGGCCAGCGAACTCGAATAGGAGCTTTCTTT.

This sequence joins TRBV6-5 and TRBJ1-5; 9 bases line up with TRBD1. V lost 4 bases, J lost 4 bases, and 8 bases stayed unmatched. Germline values: CDR1 MNHEY, CDR2 SVGAGI. The CDR3 is 16 amino acids. The CDR3 bases are TGTGCCAGCAGTTCCCCGGACAGGGGTGGAAATCAGCCCCAGCATTTT. Protein product: CASSSPDRGGNQPQHF.

The CDR3 DNA follows: TGTGCCAGCAGTTTGACAGGGGGTTATGGCTACACCTTC. Translated: CASSLTGGYGYTF. The genes are TRBV28 and TRBJ1-2; TRBD1 aligns across 9 bases. Germline V lookup: CDR1 MDHEN, CDR2 SYDVKM. J was trimmed by 5 bases and V by 3 bases; bases with no gene match: 1. The CDR3 has 13 residues.